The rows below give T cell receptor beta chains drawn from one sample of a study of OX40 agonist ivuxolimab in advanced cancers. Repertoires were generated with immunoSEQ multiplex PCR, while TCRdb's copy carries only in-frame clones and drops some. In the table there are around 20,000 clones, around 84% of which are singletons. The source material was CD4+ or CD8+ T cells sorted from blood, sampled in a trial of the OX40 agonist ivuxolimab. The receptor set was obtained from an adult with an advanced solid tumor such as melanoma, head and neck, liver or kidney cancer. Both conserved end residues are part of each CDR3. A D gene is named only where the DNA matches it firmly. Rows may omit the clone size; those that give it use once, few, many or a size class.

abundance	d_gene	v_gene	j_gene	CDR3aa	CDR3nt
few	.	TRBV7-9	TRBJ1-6	CANEGIDSPLHF	TGTGCCAATGAGGGGATCGATTCACCCCTCCACTTT
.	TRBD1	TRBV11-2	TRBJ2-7	CASSSGTDFYEQYF	TGTGCCAGCAGCTCCGGGACAGACTTCTACGAGCAGTACTTC
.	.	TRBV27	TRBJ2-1	CASSFKGFSYNEQFF	TGTGCCAGCAGTTTTAAGGGATTCTCCTACAATGAGCAGTTCTTC
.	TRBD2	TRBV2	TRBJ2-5	CATREGYSQETQYF	TGTGCCACCCGGGAGGGTTACAGTCAAGAGACCCAGTACTTC
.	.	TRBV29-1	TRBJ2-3	CSTSLHTDTQYF	TGCAGCACCTCTCTGCATACAGATACGCAGTATTTT
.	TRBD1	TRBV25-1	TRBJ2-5	CASKPGQQETQYF	TGTGCCAGCAAGCCGGGACAGCAAGAGACCCAGTACTTC
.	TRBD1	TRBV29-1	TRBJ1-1	CSVRTGSMNTEAFF	TGCAGCGTTAGGACAGGTTCCATGAACACTGAAGCTTTCTTT
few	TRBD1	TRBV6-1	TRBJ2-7	CASREGQGVSYEQYF	TGTGCCAGCAGGGAGGGACAGGGGGTCTCCTACGAGCAGTACTTC
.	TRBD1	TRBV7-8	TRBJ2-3	CASSLGWRDRGQADTQYF	TGTGCCAGCAGCTTAGGTTGGAGGGACAGGGGGCAGGCAGATACGCAGTATTTT
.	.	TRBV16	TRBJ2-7	CASSQSDGGPEQYF	TGTGCCAGCAGCCAATCGGACGGGGGTCCTGAGCAGTACTTC
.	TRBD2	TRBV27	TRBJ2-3	CASSPSPSGNTDTQYF	TGTGCCAGCAGTCCCTCCCCTAGCGGGAACACAGATACGCAGTATTTT
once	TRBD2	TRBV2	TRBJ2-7	CASRETSGGPRGYF	TGTGCCAGCAGGGAGACTAGCGGGGGCCCCCGGGGGTACTTC
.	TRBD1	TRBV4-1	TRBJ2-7	CASSQARGTAIYEQYF	TGCGCCAGCAGCCAAGCTCGAGGGACAGCGATCTACGAGCAGTACTTC
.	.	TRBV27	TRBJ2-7	CASIEIGASSYEQYF	TGTGCCAGCATCGAAATTGGGGCATCGTCCTACGAGCAGTACTTC
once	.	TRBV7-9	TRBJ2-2	CASSLDITGELFF	TGTGCCAGCAGCCTAGACATCACCGGGGAGCTGTTTTTT